This T cell receptor beta chain was documented in a study of T cells in Graves' hyperthyroidism and ophthalmopathy. About the research overall: At initial diagnosis, before any treatment had begun, peripheral blood was obtained. Study-wide findings and caveats: Most clonotypes that expanded in the thyroid above 0.001 also showed up in blood.

This clonotype was seen ten or more times. Its target is unknown. Researchers took RNA transcripts and amplified the TCR beta CDR3 regions from them. Using the HTBI primer set, a first-round RT-PCR was run on the TCR CDR3. TCRdb recomputed calls from the multiplex PCR reads with MiXCR, one row per CDR3 protein. Of around 520,000 distinct CDR3 sequences in the sample, 12% to 15% were seen once. V lost 2 bases and J lost 2, with 10 bases in between. The CDR3 runs 15 residues. Germline CDR1 reads KGHSH; CDR2 reads LQKENI. This clonotype was obtained from a woman in her forties with Graves' hyperthyroidism. Sample: blood. The J gene is TRBJ2-1, the V gene TRBV18; D is possibly TRBD2 (6 bases). The CDR3 spells CASSPTGGTYNEQFF. As DNA, the CDR3 is TGTGCCAGCTCACCAACCGGCGGGACCTACAATGAGCAGTTCTTC.